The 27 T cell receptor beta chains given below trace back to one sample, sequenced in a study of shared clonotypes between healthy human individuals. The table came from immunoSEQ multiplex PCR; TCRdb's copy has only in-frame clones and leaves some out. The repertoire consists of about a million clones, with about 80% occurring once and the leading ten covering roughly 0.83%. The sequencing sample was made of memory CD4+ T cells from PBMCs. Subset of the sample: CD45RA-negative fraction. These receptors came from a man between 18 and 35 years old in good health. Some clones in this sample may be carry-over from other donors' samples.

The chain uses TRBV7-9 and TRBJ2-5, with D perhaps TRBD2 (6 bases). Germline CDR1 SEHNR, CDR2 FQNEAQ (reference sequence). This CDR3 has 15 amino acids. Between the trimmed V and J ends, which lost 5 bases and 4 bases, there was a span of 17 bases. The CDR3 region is CASSARLGLRETQYF. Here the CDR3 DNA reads TGTGCCAGCAGCGCGAGACTAGGGTTGAGAGAGACCCAGTACTTC.

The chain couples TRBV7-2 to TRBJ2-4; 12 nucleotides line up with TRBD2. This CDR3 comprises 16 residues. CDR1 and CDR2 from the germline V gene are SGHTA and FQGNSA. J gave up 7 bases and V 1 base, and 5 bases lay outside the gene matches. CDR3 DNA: TGTGCCAGCAGCTTAGGGCTAGCGGGAGGGAGTAACATTCAGTACTTC. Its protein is CASSLGLAGGSNIQYF.

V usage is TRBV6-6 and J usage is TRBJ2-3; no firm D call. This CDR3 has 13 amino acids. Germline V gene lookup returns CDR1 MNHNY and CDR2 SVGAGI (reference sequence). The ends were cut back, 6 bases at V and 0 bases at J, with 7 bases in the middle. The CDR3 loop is CASRGRSTDTQYF. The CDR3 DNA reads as TGTGCCAGCAGGGGTCGGAGCACAGATACGCAGTATTTT.

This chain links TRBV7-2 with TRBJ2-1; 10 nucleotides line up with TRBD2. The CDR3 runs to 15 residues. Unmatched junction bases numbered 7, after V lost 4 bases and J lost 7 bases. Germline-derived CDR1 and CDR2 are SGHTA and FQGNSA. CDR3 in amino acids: CASSSLSGRLNEQFF. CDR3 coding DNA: TGTGCCAGCAGCTCTCTTAGCGGGAGGTTGAATGAGCAGTTCTTC.

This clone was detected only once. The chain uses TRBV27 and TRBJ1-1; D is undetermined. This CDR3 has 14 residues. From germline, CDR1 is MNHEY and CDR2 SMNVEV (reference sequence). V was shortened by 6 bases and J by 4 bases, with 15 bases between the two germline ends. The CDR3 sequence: CASRRAEVRTEAFF. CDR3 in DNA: TGTGCCAGCAGAAGGGCAGAGGTCCGCACTGAAGCTTTCTTT.

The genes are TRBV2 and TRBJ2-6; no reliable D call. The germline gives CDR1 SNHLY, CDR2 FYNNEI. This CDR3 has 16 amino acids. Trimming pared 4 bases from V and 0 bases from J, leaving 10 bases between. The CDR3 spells CASSVGRNSGANVLTF. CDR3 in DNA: TGTGCCAGCAGTGTCGGCCGAAACTCTGGGGCCAACGTCCTGACTTTC.

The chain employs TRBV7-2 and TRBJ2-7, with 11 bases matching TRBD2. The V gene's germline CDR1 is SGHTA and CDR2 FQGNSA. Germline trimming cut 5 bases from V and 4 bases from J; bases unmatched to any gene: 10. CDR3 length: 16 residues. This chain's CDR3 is CASSGGGTSGTYEQYF. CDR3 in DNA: TGTGCCAGCAGCGGAGGGGGGACTAGCGGAACTTACGAGCAGTACTTC.

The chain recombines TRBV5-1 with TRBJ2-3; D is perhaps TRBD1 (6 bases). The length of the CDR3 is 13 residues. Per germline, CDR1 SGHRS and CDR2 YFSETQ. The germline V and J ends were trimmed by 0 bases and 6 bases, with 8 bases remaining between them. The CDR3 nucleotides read TGCGCCAGCAGCTTGGGGCAGGGGGATACGCAGTATTTT. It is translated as CASSLGQGDTQYF.

The DNA for the CDR3 is TGCGCCAGCAGCCCCGGACAGGTTAGCACAGATACGCAGTATTTT. Its protein product is CASSPGQVSTDTQYF. V gene TRBV5-1 combines with J gene TRBJ2-3; TRBD1 matches at 7 bases. The V gene end was trimmed by 4 bases and the J gene end by 0 bases; junction bases not matched to a gene: 5. Germline CDR1 and CDR2: SGHRS and YFSETQ. This CDR3 has 15 residues.

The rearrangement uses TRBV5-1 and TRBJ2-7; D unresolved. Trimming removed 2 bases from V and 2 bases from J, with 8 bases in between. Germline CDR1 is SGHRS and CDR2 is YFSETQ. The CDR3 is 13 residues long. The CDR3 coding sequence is TGCGCCAGCAGCTTCACCATTCCCTACGAGCAGTACTTC. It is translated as CASSFTIPYEQYF.

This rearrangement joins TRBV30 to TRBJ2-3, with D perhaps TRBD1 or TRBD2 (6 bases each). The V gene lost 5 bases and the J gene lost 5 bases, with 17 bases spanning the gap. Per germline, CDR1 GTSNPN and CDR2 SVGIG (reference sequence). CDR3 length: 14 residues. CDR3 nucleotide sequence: TGTGCCTGGCGCAGGGGAGAGGGGGGAGATACGCAGTATTTT. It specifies CAWRRGEGGDTQYF. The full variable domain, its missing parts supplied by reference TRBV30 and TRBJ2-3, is SQTIHQWPATLVQPVGSPLSLECTVEGTSNPNLYWYRQAAGRGLQLLFYSVGIGQISSEVPQNLSASRPQDRQFILSSKKLLLSDSGFYLCAWRRGEGGDTQYFGPGTRLTVL.

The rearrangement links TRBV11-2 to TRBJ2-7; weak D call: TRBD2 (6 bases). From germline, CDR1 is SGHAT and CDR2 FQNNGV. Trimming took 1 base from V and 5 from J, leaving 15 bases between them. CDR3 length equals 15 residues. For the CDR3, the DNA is TGTGCCAGCAGCTTAGTTGGGCATCGGGGGAACGAGCAGTACTTC. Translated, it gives CASSLVGHRGNEQYF.

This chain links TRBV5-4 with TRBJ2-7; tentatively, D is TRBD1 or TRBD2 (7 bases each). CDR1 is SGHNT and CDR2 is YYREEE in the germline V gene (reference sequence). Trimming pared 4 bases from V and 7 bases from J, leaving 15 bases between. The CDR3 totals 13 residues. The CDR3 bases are TGTGCCAGCAGCACGACAGGGAGGGGAGAGCAGTACTTC. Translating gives CASSTTGRGEQYF.

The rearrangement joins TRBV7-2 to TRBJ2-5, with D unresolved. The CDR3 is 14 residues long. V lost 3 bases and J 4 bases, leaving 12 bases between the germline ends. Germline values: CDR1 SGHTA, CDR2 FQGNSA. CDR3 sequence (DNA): TGTGCCAGCAGCTTCTACCTAGGGCGAGAGACCCAGTACTTC. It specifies CASSFYLGRETQYF.

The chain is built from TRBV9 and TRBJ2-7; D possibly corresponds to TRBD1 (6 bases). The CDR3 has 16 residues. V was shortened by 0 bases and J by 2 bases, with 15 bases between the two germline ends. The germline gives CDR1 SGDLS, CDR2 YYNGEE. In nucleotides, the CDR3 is TGTGCCAGCAGCGTAGGAGCAGGGGAGCCTGCCTACGAGCAGTACTTC. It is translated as CASSVGAGEPAYEQYF.

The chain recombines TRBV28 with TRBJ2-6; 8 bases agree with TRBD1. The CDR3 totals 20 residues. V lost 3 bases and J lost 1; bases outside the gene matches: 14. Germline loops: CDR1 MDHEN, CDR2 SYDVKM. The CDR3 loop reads CASSFVGFGQGPSGANVLTF. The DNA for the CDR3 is TGTGCCAGCAGTTTTGTTGGTTTTGGACAGGGACCTTCTGGGGCCAACGTCCTGACTTTC.

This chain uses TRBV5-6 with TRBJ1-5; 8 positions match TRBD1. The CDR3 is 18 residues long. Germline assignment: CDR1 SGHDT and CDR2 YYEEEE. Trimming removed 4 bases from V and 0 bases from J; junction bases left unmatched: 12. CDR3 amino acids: CASSERGQAIHSNQPQHF. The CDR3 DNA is TGTGCCAGCAGCGAGCGGGGACAGGCAATTCATAGCAATCAGCCCCAGCATTTT.

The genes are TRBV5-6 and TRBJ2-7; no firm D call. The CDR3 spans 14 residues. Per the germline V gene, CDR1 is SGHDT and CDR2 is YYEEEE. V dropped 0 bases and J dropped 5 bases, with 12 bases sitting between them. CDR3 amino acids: CASSLESLINEQYF. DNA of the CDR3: TGTGCCAGCAGCTTGGAGAGCCTCATTAACGAGCAGTACTTC.

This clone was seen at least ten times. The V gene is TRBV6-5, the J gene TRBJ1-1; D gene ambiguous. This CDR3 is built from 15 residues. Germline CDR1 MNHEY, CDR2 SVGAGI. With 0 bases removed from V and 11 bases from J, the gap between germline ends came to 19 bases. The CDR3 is CASSYSIRPASDAFF. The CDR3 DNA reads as TGTGCCAGCAGTTACTCGATACGCCCGGCTAGCGACGCTTTCTTT.

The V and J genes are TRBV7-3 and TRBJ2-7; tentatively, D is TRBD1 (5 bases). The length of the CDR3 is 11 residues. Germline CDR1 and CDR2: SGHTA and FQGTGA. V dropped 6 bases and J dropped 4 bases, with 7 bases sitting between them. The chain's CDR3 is CASRTVYEQYF. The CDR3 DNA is TGTGCCAGCAGGACAGTTTACGAGCAGTACTTC.

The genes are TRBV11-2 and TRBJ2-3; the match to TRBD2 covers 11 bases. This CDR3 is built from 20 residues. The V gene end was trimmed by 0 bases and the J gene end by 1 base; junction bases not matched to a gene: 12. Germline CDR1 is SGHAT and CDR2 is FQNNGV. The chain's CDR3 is CASSLDQVSGRALGTDTQYF. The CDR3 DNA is TGTGCCAGCAGCTTAGATCAGGTTAGCGGGAGGGCCCTCGGCACAGATACGCAGTATTTT. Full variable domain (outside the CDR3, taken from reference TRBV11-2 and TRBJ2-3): EAGVAQSPRYKIIEKRQSVAFWCNPISGHATLYWYQQILGQGPKLLIQFQNNGVVDDSQLPKDRFSAERLKGVDSTLKIQPAKLEDSAVYLCASSLDQVSGRALGTDTQYFGPGTRLTVL.

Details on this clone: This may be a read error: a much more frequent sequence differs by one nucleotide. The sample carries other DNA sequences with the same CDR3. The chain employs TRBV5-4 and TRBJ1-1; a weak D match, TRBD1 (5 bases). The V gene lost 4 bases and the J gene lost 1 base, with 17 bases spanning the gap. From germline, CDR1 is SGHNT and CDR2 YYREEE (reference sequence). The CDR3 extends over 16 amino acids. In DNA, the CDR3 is TGTGCCAGCAGCGTCGACGGGACTGGCCGGAACACTGAAGCTTTCTTT. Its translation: CASSVDGTGRNTEAFF.

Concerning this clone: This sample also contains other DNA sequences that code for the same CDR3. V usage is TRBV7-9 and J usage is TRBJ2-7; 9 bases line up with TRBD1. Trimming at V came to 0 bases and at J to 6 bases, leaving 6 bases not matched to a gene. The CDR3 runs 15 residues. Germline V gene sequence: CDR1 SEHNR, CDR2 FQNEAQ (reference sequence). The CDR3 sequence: CASSLAGQGASEQYF. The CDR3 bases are TGTGCCAGCAGCTTAGCGGGACAGGGTGCAAGCGAGCAGTACTTC.

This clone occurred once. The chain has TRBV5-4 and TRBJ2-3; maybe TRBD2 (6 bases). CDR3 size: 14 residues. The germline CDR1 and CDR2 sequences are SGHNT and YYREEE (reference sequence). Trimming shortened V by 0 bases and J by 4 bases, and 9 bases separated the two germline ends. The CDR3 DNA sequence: TGTGCCAGCAGCTTGGCGGGAGTCCCAGATACGCAGTATTTT. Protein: CASSLAGVPDTQYF.

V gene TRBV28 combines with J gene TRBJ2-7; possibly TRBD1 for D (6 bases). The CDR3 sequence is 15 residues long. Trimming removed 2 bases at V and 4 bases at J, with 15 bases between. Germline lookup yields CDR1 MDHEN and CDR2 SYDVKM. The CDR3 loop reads CASSLGGASGYEQYF. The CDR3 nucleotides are TGTGCCAGCAGTTTAGGGGGCGCGTCGGGGTACGAGCAGTACTTC.

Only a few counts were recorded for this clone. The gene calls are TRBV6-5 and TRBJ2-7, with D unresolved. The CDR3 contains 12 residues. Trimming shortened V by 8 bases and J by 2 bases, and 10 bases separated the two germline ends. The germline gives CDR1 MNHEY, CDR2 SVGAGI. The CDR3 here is CASVAATYEQYF. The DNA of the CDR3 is TGTGCCAGCGTCGCGGCGACCTACGAGCAGTACTTC.

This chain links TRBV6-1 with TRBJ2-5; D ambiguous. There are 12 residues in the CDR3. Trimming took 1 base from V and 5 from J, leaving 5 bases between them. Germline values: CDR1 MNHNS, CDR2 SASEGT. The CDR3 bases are TGTGCCAGCAGTGAAGTAGGGGAGACCCAGTACTTC. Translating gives CASSEVGETQYF.